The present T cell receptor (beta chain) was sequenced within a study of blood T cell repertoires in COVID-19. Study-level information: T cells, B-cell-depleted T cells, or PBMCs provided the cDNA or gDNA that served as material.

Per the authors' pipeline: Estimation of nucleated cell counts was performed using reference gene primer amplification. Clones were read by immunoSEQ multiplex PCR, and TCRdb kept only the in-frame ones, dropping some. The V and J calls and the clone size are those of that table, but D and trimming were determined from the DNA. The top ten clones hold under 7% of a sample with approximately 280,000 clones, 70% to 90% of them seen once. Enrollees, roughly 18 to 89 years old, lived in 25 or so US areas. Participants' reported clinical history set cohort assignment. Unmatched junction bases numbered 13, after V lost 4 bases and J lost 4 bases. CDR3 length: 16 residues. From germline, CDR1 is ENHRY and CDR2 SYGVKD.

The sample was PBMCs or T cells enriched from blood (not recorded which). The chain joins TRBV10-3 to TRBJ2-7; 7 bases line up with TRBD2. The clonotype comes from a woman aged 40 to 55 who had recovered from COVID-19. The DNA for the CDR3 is TGTGCCATCAGTGGGGGGGGTAGTGGGACGGCTTACGAGCAGTACTTC. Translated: CAISGGGSGTAYEQYF.